This paragraph covers one TCR beta chain sequence. Its antigen remains unknown. The sample belongs to a study of T cell repertoires in cytomegalovirus infection. Study-level information: Both CMV infection and a matching HLA type were indicated by public TCR beta signatures.

Study-wide results and caveats: HLA-C-restricted CMV-specific TCR beta clonotypes were dominant in the ex vivo response. CMV carriers having the relevant HLA were flagged by cumulative public TCR beta family frequency.

With 3 bases removed from V and 6 bases from J, the gap between germline ends came to 18 bases. Germline V gene sequence: CDR1 LNHDA, CDR2 SQIVND (reference sequence). The CDR3 sequence is 15 residues long. TCRdb recomputed calls from the reads with MiXCR, one row per CDR3 protein. Of roughly 230,000 distinct CDR3 sequences listed, approximately 13% were seen once; the top ten hold roughly 1.7%. The J gene is TRBJ2-7, the V gene TRBV19; either TRBD1 or TRBD2 may fit D (7 bases each). This TCR was recovered from a human donor in good health (CMV status not recorded). Some clones in this sample may be carry-over from other donors' samples. The sequenced sample consisted of PBMCs. The DNA for the CDR3 is TGTGCCAGTAGTATGACGAACAGGGGAGGGTCCGAGCAGTACTTC. Its translation: CASSMTNRGGSEQYF.